This entry lists 6 T cell receptor beta chains sequenced from one sample in a study of blood T cells in healthy people across ages (dated by TCRdb to the mid-2010s). Receptor amplification or capture employed 5' RACE. TCRdb shows the sequencer as Illumina HiSeq 2500. The second PCR ran for about 6 to 11 cycles and used a J-beta primer mix along with a sample-barcoded 5' primer. TCRdb reworked the public reads: Q25 trimming with fastp, MiXCR clone assembly, productive beta chains retained. Here each entry gathers all rows of one CDR3 protein and keeps the most common genes and DNA. The sample table holds approximately 360,000 distinct CDR3 sequences, of which about half were seen once. Of the sample, around 49% is held by the ten largest clones. Sequencing was performed on blood. The receptors were sampled from a man between 60 and 75 years old in good health.

The chain combines TRBV10-1 with TRBJ2-3; maybe TRBD1 (6 bases). V was clipped by 0 bases and J by 2 bases, with 9 bases between them. This CDR3 is built from 15 residues. CDR1 WNHNN and CDR2 SYGVQD come from the germline V gene (reference sequence). As DNA, the CDR3 is TGCGCCAGCAGTGAGTCAAGGGGGTACACAGATACGCAGTATTTT. This translates into CASSESRGYTDTQYF.

V and J are TRBV7-2 and TRBJ1-6; the D gene is possibly TRBD1 (6 bases). V lost 4 bases and J 10 bases, leaving 17 bases between the germline ends. The CDR3 length is 15 residues. The germline gives CDR1 SGHTA, CDR2 FQGNSA. As DNA, the CDR3 is TGTGCCAGCAGCTCCACCCGGGGCAGGGGCTCACCCCTCCACTTT. Translated: CASSSTRGRGSPLHF.

This clonotype was picked up one time. The chain uses TRBV3-1 and TRBJ2-3; D not certain. CDR1 is LGHDT and CDR2 is YNNKEL in the germline V gene (reference sequence). Trimming stripped 1 base from V and 4 bases from J, with 6 bases between. The CDR3 totals 13 residues. CDR3 sequence: CASSQALPDTQYF. CDR3 sequence (DNA): TGTGCCAGCAGCCAAGCCCTCCCAGATACGCAGTATTTT.

The chain has TRBV11-3 and TRBJ2-5, with D possibly TRBD1 on 6 matching bases. V lost 1 base and J 4 bases, leaving 13 bases between the germline ends. CDR1 is SGHNT and CDR2 is YENEEA in the germline V gene. The CDR3 extends over 15 amino acids. The CDR3 coding sequence is TGTGCCAGCAGCTTAGGGGCTGGGGGCCCAGAGACCCAGTACTTC. Protein sequence: CASSLGAGGPETQYF.

The chain combines TRBV20-1 with TRBJ1-6; D is unresolved. Germline V lookup: CDR1 DFQATT, CDR2 SNEGSKA (reference sequence). The CDR3 runs to 15 residues. The V and J ends lost 0 bases and 7 bases respectively, with 13 bases between them. DNA for the CDR3: TGCAGTGCTAGAGATTTTGGCAGGCCAAATTCACCCCTCCACTTT. It yields the protein CSARDFGRPNSPLHF.

This rearrangement joins TRBV6-2 or TRBV6-3 to TRBJ2-1; 7 bases map to TRBD1. Judging by the DNA end, TRBJ2-7 fits better; the J call may be wrong. This CDR3 is built from 16 residues. Germline CDR1 is MNHEY and CDR2 is SVGEGT. Here the CDR3 reads CASSYSTGDIYNEQYF. The CDR3 coding sequence is TGTGCCAGCAGTTACTCAACAGGGGATATCTACAATGAGCAGTACTTC.